This entry describes one TCR beta chain. Antigen specificity is unknown. These data originate in a study of T cells after yellow fever vaccination. Study context: SMART-Seq v4 Ultra Low Input served to prepare low-cell-number fractions.

TCRdb redid the calling of the 5' RACE reads with MiXCR, one entry per CDR3 protein. The sample lists about 340,000 distinct CDR3 sequences, approximately 12% seen once, with approximately 3.3% in the top ten. General study findings and limits: CD4 and CD8 compartments shared a small share of clonotypes, likely from convergent recombination.

The CDR3 is 15 residues long. Germline V lookup: CDR1 SGHTA, CDR2 FQGNSA. After removal of 5 bases from V and 4 bases from J, the junction contained 6 bases not matched to a gene. V and J are TRBV7-2 and TRBJ2-2; 8 nucleotides align to TRBD2. Material: CD4+ T cells sorted from PBMCs, obtained 15 days after the yellow fever booster vaccination. The clonotype comes from a man aged 18-30 years who received the YFV17D yellow fever vaccine. The CDR3 region is CASSPGGAGTGELFF. CDR3 nucleotides: TGTGCCAGCAGCCCGGGGGGGGCGGGCACCGGGGAGCTGTTTTTT.